Below are 18 T cell receptor beta chains sequenced from a single sample in a study of response to subunit inactivated influenza vaccine. TCRdb analysed the RT-PCR reads with MiXCR anew, one entry per CDR3 protein. The repertoire has 860,000 or so distinct CDR3 sequences, less than 25% of them found once; the top ten carry roughly a tenth. Specimen: PBMCs from blood, collected roughly 5 days after vaccination. The receptors originated from a man aged 50 to 60 who received an inactivated influenza vaccine.

A few counts support this clonotype. The chain is built from TRBV28 and TRBJ2-7; TRBD1 matches at 9 bases. In germline, CDR1 is MDHEN, CDR2 SYDVKM. The CDR3 is 15 amino acids. The V segment lost 5 bases and the J segment 5 bases; nucleotides outside the gene matches: 10. CDR3 nucleotide sequence: TGTGCCAGCAGTCCTAGCCCCGGGACAGGGAACGAGCAGTACTTC. Encoded protein: CASSPSPGTGNEQYF.

Only a few counts were recorded for this clonotype. CDR3 sequence reads: CASSVGGAGRGKNIQYF. The CDR3 nucleotides read TGTGCCAGCAGCGTAGGGGGGGCGGGAAGAGGCAAAAACATTCAGTACTTC. The chain is built from TRBV9 and TRBJ2-4; tentatively, D is TRBD1 or TRBD2 (6 bases each). CDR1 SGDLS and CDR2 YYNGEE come from the germline V gene. The CDR3 sequence is 17 residues long. V lost 0 bases, J lost 3 bases, and 16 bases lay in between.

On this clonotype itself: A much larger clone lies a single base off, so this may be a read error. The CDR3 spells CASSQEVQGNEQSF. The CDR3 DNA reads as TGTGCCAGCAGCCAAGAGGTACAGGGCAATGAGCAGTCCTTC. The V gene is TRBV4-2, the J gene TRBJ2-1; tentative D call: TRBD1 (6 bases). CDR3 length: 14 residues. In germline, CDR1 is LGHNA, CDR2 YNFKEQ.

The V and J genes are TRBV11-2 and TRBJ2-1; 16 bases map to TRBD2. Per germline, CDR1 SGHAT and CDR2 FQNNGV. The CDR3 extends over 18 amino acids. V lost 4 bases, J lost 6 bases, and 9 bases stayed unmatched. The CDR3, as DNA: TGTGCCAGCAGCTCCGTTCCGGGACTAGCGGGAGGGCGCAATGAGCAGTTCTTC. Its translation is CASSSVPGLAGGRNEQFF.

The V and J genes are TRBV7-2 and TRBJ2-3; either TRBD1 or TRBD2 may supply D (5 bases each). Per germline, CDR1 SGHTA and CDR2 FQGNSA. Trimming pared 1 base from V and 2 bases from J, leaving 13 bases between. The CDR3 runs to 16 residues. CDR3 bases: TGTGCCAGCAGCTTAGTATGGGGGTCCCTCACAGATACGCAGTATTTT. Residues: CASSLVWGSLTDTQYF.

This chain connects TRBV7-6 to TRBJ1-3; D remains unclear. This CDR3 is 13 amino acids long. Per the germline V gene, CDR1 is SGHVS and CDR2 is FNYEAQ. V lost 3 bases to trimming and J lost 9 bases, with 12 bases between them. CDR3 amino acids: CASSLAEEGTIYF. The CDR3 nucleotides are TGTGCCAGCAGCTTGGCTGAAGAGGGCACCATATATTTT.

The gene calls are TRBV5-1 and TRBJ2-1; 11 bases map to TRBD2. V gave up 2 bases and J gave up 2 bases; unmatched junction bases: 3. Germline V gene lookup returns CDR1 SGHRS and CDR2 YFSETQ. There are 16 residues in the CDR3. CDR3 sequence: CASSFNSGRAYNEQFF. CDR3 DNA: TGCGCCAGCAGCTTCAATAGCGGGAGGGCCTACAATGAGCAGTTCTTC.

This clonotype was detected a few times. The chain employs TRBV6-1 and TRBJ2-7; 11 nucleotides align to TRBD1. Looked up from germline, CDR1 is MNHNS and CDR2 is SASEGT. The V and J ends lost 6 bases and 4 bases, in that order; junction bases with no gene match: 11. The CDR3 is 16 residues long. The CDR3 spells CASRRARTGGIYEQYF. The CDR3 DNA reads as TGTGCCAGCAGACGAGCCCGGACAGGGGGCATTTACGAGCAGTACTTC.

The chain employs TRBV12-3 or TRBV12-4 and TRBJ2-5; 15 bases are a match to TRBD2. With 5 bases clipped from V and 4 bases from J, the junction kept 11 bases outside the gene matches. The CDR3 contains 18 residues. The CDR3 DNA sequence: TGTGCCAGCAGTATCGGACTAGCGGGGGGGATGGTAGGAGAGACCCAGTACTTC. Translation: CASSIGLAGGMVGETQYF.

The CDR3 DNA reads as TGCAGTGCTAGGCCACTAGCGGGGGTTCACGAGCAGTACTTC. It translates to CSARPLAGVHEQYF. This sequence joins TRBV20-1 and TRBJ2-7; 11 nucleotides line up with TRBD2. J lost 5 bases, V lost 3 bases, and 6 bases had no gene match. The CDR3 is made up of 14 amino acids. Germline lookup yields CDR1 DFQATT and CDR2 SNEGSKA (reference sequence).

There are a few counts of this clonotype. CDR3 amino acids: CASSVGRTSYEQYF. As DNA, the CDR3 is TGTGCCAGCAGCGTAGGGCGTACTTCCTACGAGCAGTACTTC. The chain links TRBV9 to TRBJ2-7; no clear D gene. The CDR3 runs to 14 residues. Germline V gives CDR1 SGDLS, CDR2 YYNGEE. V was trimmed by 0 bases and J by 1 base, leaving 8 bases between them.

This clonotype was recorded many times. The chain uses TRBV5-1 and TRBJ1-1; D is ambiguous. Trimming removed 1 base from V and 0 bases from J, with 4 bases in between. Germline values: CDR1 SGHRS, CDR2 YFSETQ. The CDR3 is 13 amino acids. CDR3 bases: TGCGCCAGCAGCTTGTCCTTGAACACTGAAGCTTTCTTT. Amino acids: CASSLSLNTEAFF.

The V and J genes are TRBV28 and TRBJ1-3; D remains unclear. Trimming stripped 3 bases from V and 4 bases from J, with 10 bases between. Germline lookup yields CDR1 MDHEN and CDR2 SYDVKM. This CDR3 contains 14 residues. DNA of the CDR3: TGTGCCAGCAGTTTCTCGGTATTCGGAAACACCATATATTTT. Translating gives CASSFSVFGNTIYF.

This clonotype has ten or more counts. The V call is TRBV4-3, the J call TRBJ1-1, with D unresolved. V was pared by 0 bases and J by 1 base, with 6 bases between. Germline CDR1 is LGHNA and CDR2 is YSLEER. The CDR3 loop spans 14 amino acids. For the CDR3, the DNA is TGCGCCAGCAGCCAAGATTTTGGGAACACTGAAGCTTTCTTT. Its translation: CASSQDFGNTEAFF.

This chain uses TRBV6-1 with TRBJ1-2; D remains unclear. This CDR3 has 14 residues. Trimming removed 3 bases from V and 2 bases from J, with 10 bases in between. The germline V gene encodes CDR1 MNHNS and CDR2 SASEGT. CDR3 sequence: CASSEEGSNYGYTF. For the CDR3, the DNA is TGTGCCAGCAGTGAGGAGGGTTCAAACTATGGCTACACCTTC.

This clonotype was picked up a small number of times. The chain combines TRBV4-2 with TRBJ2-7, with 9 positions matching TRBD2. Germline assignment: CDR1 LGHNA and CDR2 YNFKEQ. V gave up 0 bases and J gave up 1 base; unmatched junction bases: 4. The CDR3 has 16 residues. Here the CDR3 DNA reads TGTGCCAGCAGCCAAGAGCGGGGGGGCAATTCCTACGAGCAGTACTTC. It yields the protein CASSQERGGNSYEQYF.

The chain employs TRBV6-2 or TRBV6-3 and TRBJ1-1, with D perhaps TRBD1 (6 bases). Trimming cost V 6 bases and J 0 bases, with 17 bases left between them. The CDR3 has 16 residues. Germline V gives CDR1 MNHEY, CDR2 SVGEGT. The CDR3 nucleotides read TGTGCCAGCAGACTGGACAGCAGGAGTTTGAACACTGAAGCTTTCTTT. Protein sequence: CASRLDSRSLNTEAFF.

The gene calls are TRBV10-3 and TRBJ2-7; D is possibly TRBD2 (5 bases). CDR1 and CDR2 from the germline V gene are ENHRY and SYGVKD. This CDR3 has 16 residues. V dropped 0 bases and J dropped 1 base, with 13 bases sitting between them. The CDR3 bases are TGTGCCATCAGTGAGTCGAGGGAAGGTTGGTCCTACGAGCAGTACTTC. It specifies CAISESREGWSYEQYF.